This T cell receptor beta chain was found in a study of blood T cell repertoires in COVID-19. Study context: Specimens from acute and convalescent COVID-19 originated in the United States, Italy and Spain. Sample material is recorded as cDNA or gDNA derived from T cells, B-cell-depleted T cells, or PBMCs.

Authors' analysis steps: Nucleated cell number was recorded as an estimate derived from reference gene primer amplification. The data were produced by immunoSEQ multiplex PCR, yet TCRdb's version contains in-frame clones alone and is incomplete. V and J calls and clone size are as listed in that table; D and trimming were resolved from the DNA. The table shows about 180,000 clones, with 80% to 90% occurring only once. The junction had 9 bases not matched to a gene; V was cut back by 3 bases and J by 7 bases. The CDR3 has 15 residues. The germline gives CDR1 SGDLS, CDR2 YYNGEE. The sequence was obtained from a man aged 60 to 69 with acute or convalescent COVID-19. The rearrangement joins TRBV9 to TRBJ1-4; the match to TRBD1 covers 7 bases. The source material was peripheral blood. In DNA form, the CDR3 reads TGTGCCAGCAGCGGGGAACAGGGGCGCGGTGAAAAACTGTTTTTT. Amino acid sequence: CASSGEQGRGEKLFF.